These 7 T cell receptor beta chains were all obtained from the same sample, sequenced in a study of T cell changes during pregnancy in multiple sclerosis. Only in-frame clones appear in the TCRdb table, and some are missing; sequencing was by immunoSEQ multiplex PCR. Among under 45,000 clones listed, nearly 90% were seen once. The sample was CD4+ T cells from peripheral blood mononuclear cells, taken in the first trimester of pregnancy. Every receptor here comes from a female donor with multiple sclerosis, enrolled in a pregnancy study.

CDR3 residues: CASSLDKYEQYF. The CDR3 DNA reads as TGTGCCAGCTCCCTTGACAAATACGAGCAGTACTTC. V gene TRBV18 combines with J gene TRBJ2-7, with no clear D. This CDR3 has 12 residues. V was shortened by 6 bases and J by 4 bases, with 10 bases between the two germline ends. From germline, CDR1 is KGHSH and CDR2 LQKENI.

The chain couples TRBV19 to TRBJ2-3, with D possibly being TRBD2 (5 bases). CDR3 length: 16 amino acids. The germline V gene has CDR1 LNHDA and CDR2 SQIVND (reference sequence). Trimming took off 3 bases at V and 4 bases at J, with 17 bases between the two ends. The CDR3 here is CASSILLIGGADTQYF. CDR3 nucleotides: TGTGCCAGTAGTATTTTGTTAATAGGAGGTGCAGATACGCAGTATTTT.

V usage is TRBV10-2 and J usage is TRBJ1-5; 8 positions match TRBD1. Germline loops: CDR1 WSHSY, CDR2 SAAADI. The CDR3 has 14 amino acids. The J segment lost 3 bases and the V segment lost 8 bases, leaving 6 bases of the junction unmatched. The CDR3 sequence is CASREGQVNQPQHF. The CDR3, as DNA: TGCGCCAGCCGAGAGGGACAGGTCAATCAGCCCCAGCATTTT.

The chain employs TRBV28 and TRBJ2-7; TRBD2 is a possible D gene (5 bases). The germline V gene encodes CDR1 MDHEN and CDR2 SYDVKM. The CDR3 has 11 amino acids. V lost 8 bases, J lost 2 bases, and 7 bases lay in between. CDR3 residues: CASWGAYEQYF. In nucleotides, the CDR3 is TGTGCCAGCTGGGGAGCCTACGAGCAGTACTTC.

This chain links TRBV11-3 with TRBJ2-1; TRBD1 might be the D (5 bases). Between the trimmed V and J ends, which lost 1 base and 9 bases, there was a span of 10 bases. CDR3 size: 13 residues. Per germline, CDR1 SGHNT and CDR2 YENEEA. This chain's CDR3 is CASSLGGESEQFF. CDR3 nucleotides: TGTGCCAGCAGCTTAGGGGGCGAGAGTGAGCAGTTCTTC.

V is TRBV6-5 and J is TRBJ1-2, with D possibly matching TRBD1 (5 bases). Germline V gene data show CDR1 as MNHEY and CDR2 as SVGAGI. The CDR3 length is 14 residues. Trimming removed 1 base at V and 4 bases at J, with 10 bases between. For the CDR3, the DNA is TGTGCCAGCAGTTACTGGGGGGAAGGCTATGGCTACACCTTC. As protein: CASSYWGEGYGYTF.

The rearrangement joins TRBV5-1 to TRBJ2-7, with 8 bases that match TRBD2. The V segment lost 4 bases and the J segment 2 bases; nucleotides outside the gene matches: 5. The CDR3 extends over 14 amino acids. The germline V gene encodes CDR1 SGHRS and CDR2 YFSETQ. The CDR3, as DNA: TGCGCCAGCAGCCTACTAGCGGTAGCCTACGAGCAGTACTTC. This sequence encodes CASSLLAVAYEQYF.